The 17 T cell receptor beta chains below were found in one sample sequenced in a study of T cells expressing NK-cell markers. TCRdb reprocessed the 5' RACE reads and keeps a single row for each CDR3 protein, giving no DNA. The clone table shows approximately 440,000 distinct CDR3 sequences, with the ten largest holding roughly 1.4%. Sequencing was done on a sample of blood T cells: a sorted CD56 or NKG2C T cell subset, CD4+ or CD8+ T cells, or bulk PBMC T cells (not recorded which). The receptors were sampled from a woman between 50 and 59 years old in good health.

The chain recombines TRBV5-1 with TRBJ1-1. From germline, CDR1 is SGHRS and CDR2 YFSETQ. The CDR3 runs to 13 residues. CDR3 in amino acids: CASSLLANTEAFF. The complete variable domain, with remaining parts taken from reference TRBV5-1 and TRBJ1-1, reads KAGVTQTPRYLIKTRGQQVTLSCSPISGHRSVSWYQQTPGQGLQFLFEYFSETQRNKGNFPGRFSGRQFSNSRSEMNVSTLELGDSALYLCASSLLANTEAFFGQGTRLTVV.

This chain's CDR3 is CASSHRRATDTQYF. The rearrangement joins TRBV5-1 to TRBJ2-3; the TCRdb D gene call, TRBD2, has no DNA to confirm it. The CDR3 runs to 14 residues. The germline CDR1 and CDR2 sequences are SGHRS and YFSETQ.

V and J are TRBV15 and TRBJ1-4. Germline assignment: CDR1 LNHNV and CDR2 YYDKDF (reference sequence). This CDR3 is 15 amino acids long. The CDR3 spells CATSRAPGSSEKLFF.

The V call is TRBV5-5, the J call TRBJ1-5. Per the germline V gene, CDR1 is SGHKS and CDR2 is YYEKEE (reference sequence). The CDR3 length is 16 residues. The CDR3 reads CASSLALDGSNQPQHF.

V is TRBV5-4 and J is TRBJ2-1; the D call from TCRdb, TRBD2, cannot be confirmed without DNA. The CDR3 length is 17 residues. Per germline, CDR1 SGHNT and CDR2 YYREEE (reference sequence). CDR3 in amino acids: CASSSRTSGKPHNEQFF.

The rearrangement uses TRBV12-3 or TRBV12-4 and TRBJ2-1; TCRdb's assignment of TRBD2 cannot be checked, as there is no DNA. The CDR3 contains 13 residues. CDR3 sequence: CASRTSGTNEQFF.

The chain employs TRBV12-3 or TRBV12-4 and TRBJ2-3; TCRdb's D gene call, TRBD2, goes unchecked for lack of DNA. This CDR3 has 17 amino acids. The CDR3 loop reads CASSLAGTSGAPDTQYF.

This CDR3 reads CASSLRDTHYNEQFF. V is TRBV12-3 or TRBV12-4 and J is TRBJ2-1; with no DNA, the TCRdb D assignment of TRBD1 cannot be verified. CDR3 length equals 15 residues.

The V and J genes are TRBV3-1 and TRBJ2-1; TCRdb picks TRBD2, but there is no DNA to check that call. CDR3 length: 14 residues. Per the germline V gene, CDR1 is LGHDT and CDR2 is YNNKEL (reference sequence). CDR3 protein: CASSLLAGGNEQFF.

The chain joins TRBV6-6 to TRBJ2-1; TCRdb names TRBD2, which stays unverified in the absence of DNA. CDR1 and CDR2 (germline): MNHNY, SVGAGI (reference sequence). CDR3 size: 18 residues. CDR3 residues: CASSYRSTSGSSYNEQFF.

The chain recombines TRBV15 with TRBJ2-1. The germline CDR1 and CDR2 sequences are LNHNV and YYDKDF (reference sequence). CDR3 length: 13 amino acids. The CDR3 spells CATSFNPTNEQFF.

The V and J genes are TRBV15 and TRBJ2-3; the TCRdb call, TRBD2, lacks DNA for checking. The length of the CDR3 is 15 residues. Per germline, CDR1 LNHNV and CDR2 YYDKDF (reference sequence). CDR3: CATALLEESTDTQYF.

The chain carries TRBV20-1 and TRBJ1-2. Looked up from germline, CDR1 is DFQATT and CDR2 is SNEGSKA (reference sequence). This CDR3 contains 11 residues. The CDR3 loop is CSASDGYGYTF.

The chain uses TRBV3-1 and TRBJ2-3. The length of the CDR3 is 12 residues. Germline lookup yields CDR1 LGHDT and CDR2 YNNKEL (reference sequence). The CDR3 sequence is CASSLLESTQYF.

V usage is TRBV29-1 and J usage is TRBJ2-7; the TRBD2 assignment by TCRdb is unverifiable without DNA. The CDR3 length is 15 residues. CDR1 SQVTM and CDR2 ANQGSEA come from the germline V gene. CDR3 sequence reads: CSVEVGTPSSYEQYF.

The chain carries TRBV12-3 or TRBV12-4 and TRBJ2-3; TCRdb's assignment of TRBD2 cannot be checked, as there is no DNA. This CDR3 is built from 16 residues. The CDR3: CASSFRQARTTDTQYF.

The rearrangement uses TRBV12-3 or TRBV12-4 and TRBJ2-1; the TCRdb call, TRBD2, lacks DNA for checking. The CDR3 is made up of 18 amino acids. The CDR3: CASSRGTSGRAPPNEQFF.